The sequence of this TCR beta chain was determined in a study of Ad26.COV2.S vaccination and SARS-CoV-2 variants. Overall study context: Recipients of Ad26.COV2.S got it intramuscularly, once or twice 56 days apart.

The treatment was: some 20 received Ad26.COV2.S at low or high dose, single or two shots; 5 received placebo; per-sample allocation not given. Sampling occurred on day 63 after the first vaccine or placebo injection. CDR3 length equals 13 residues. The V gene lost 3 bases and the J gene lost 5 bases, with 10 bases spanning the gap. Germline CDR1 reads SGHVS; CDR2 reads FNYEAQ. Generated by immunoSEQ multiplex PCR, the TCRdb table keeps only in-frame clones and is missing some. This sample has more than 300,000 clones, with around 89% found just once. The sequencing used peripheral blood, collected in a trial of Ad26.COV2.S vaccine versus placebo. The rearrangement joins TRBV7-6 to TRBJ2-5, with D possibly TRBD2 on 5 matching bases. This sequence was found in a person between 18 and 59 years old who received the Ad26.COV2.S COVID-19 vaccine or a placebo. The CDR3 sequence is CASSFLRGETQYF. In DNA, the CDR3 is TGTGCCAGCAGCTTCCTGAGAGGGGAGACCCAGTACTTC.